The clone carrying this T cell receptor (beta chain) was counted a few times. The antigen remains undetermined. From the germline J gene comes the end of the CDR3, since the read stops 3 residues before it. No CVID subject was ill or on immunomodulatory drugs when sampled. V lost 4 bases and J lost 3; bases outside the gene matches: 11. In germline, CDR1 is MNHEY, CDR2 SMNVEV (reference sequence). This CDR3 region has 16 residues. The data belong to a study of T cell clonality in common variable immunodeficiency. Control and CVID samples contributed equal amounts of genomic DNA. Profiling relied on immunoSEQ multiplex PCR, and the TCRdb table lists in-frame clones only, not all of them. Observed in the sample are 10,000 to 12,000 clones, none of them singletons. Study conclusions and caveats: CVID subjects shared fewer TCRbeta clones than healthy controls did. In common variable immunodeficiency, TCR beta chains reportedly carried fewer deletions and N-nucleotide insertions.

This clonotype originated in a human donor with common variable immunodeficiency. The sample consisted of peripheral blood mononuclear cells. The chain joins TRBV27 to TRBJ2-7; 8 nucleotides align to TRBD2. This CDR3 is CASSSRLSGSLYEQYF. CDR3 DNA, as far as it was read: TGTGCCAGCAGTTCGAGATTGAGCGGGAGTCTCTACGAG.